This TCR beta chain was sequenced in a study of OX40 agonist ivuxolimab in advanced cancers. The overall study: Dose-escalation subjects each had hepatocellular carcinoma, melanoma, renal cell or head and neck cancer. Broader study findings: The average count of expanded clones was higher among CD8+ T cells than among CD4+. Blood T cells, both CD4+ and CD8+, expanded clonally by week 6 at 0.1 to 3.0 mg/kg.

Notes on this clone: Its target is unknown.

Patients who had autoimmune disease history or got systemic immunosuppression were left out. The ends were cut back, 8 bases at V and 4 bases at J, with 15 bases in the middle. Germline CDR1 and CDR2: MDHEN and SYDVKM. The CDR3 has 14 amino acids. Some clones are missing from TCRdb's copy, which holds only in-frame ones; the method was immunoSEQ multiplex PCR. The sample has roughly 65,000 clones, 88% seen once. This clonotype was obtained from an adult with an advanced solid tumor such as melanoma, head and neck, liver or kidney cancer. The specimen comprised CD4+ or CD8+ T cells sorted from blood, sampled in a trial of the OX40 agonist ivuxolimab. V is TRBV28 and J is TRBJ1-3, with a weak D call TRBD1 (6 bases). The CDR3 region has the DNA TGTGCCAGCCATGACGGAGGGGGGGGAAACACCATATATTTT. It encodes CASHDGGGGNTIYF.